The 21 T cell receptor beta chains below all came from one sample that was sequenced in a study of pediatric ulcerative colitis. One to two pinch biopsies were taken from the rectum during colonoscopy. Clones were read by immunoSEQ multiplex PCR, and TCRdb kept only the in-frame ones, dropping some. The table records about 12,000 clones, roughly 80% of them present only once. Sequenced material: gut tissue. The receptor set was obtained from a boy between 5 and 17 years old who was a control in a study of pediatric ulcerative colitis.

This chain links TRBV2 with TRBJ1-1; maybe TRBD1 (5 bases). V lost 4 bases, J lost 3 bases, and 12 bases lay in between. CDR3 size: 14 residues. The germline gives CDR1 SNHLY, CDR2 FYNNEI. CDR3 coding DNA: TGTGCCAGCAGTGGGCGGGGGAGGTACACTGAAGCTTTCTTT. Its protein product is CASSGRGRYTEAFF.

This clone was observed once. The rearrangement uses TRBV29-1 and TRBJ2-2; D gene ambiguous. Trimming cost V 5 bases and J 0 bases, with 10 bases left between them. Germline CDR1 SQVTM, CDR2 ANQGSEA. CDR3 length: 14 amino acids. CDR3: CSVLRAANTGELFF. The CDR3 DNA reads as TGCAGCGTTCTTAGGGCGGCGAACACCGGGGAGCTGTTTTTT.

The V call is TRBV6-6, the J call TRBJ2-7; TRBD1 matches 9 bases. Per germline, CDR1 MNHNY and CDR2 SVGAGI (reference sequence). The CDR3 covers 12 residues. Trimming at V came to 6 bases and at J to 6 bases, leaving 3 bases not matched to a gene. The CDR3, as DNA: TGTGCCAGCAGCAGGACAGGGGTCGAGCAGTACGTC. Amino acid sequence: CASSRTGVEQYV.

CDR3 amino acids: CSVEDGPLGEQFF. CDR3 sequence (DNA): TGCAGCGTTGAAGATGGCCCCCTGGGTGAGCAGTTCTTC. The chain couples TRBV29-1 to TRBJ2-1; D not resolved. Germline V gene sequence: CDR1 SQVTM, CDR2 ANQGSEA. The CDR3 length is 13 residues. The germline V and J ends were trimmed by 0 bases and 9 bases, with 12 bases remaining between them.

This clone showed up just a few times. Other DNA sequences of this sample code for an identical CDR3. V gene TRBV5-1 combines with J gene TRBJ2-2; D perhaps matches TRBD2 (6 bases). The CDR3 extends over 15 amino acids. Trimming stripped 0 bases from V and 5 bases from J, with 11 bases between. CDR1 SGHRS and CDR2 YFSETQ come from the germline V gene. The CDR3 DNA follows: TGCGCCAGCAGCTTGGGGCCTCGGGGGACCGGGGAGCTGTTTTTT. It encodes CASSLGPRGTGELFF.

The chain carries TRBV2 and TRBJ1-5; D unresolved. The CDR3 is made up of 16 amino acids. Germline assignment: CDR1 SNHLY and CDR2 FYNNEI. V dropped 6 bases and J dropped 0 bases, with 15 bases sitting between them. Written as DNA, the CDR3 is TGTGCCAGCAGGGGAGGGTCGAGATATAGCAATCAGCCCCAGCATTTT. Protein product: CASRGGSRYSNQPQHF.

The chain recombines TRBV15 with TRBJ2-1; 14 nucleotides match TRBD2. Unmatched junction bases numbered 8, after V lost 2 bases and J lost 5 bases. The CDR3 runs to 18 residues. Germline CDR1 is LNHNV and CDR2 is YYDKDF (reference sequence). DNA for the CDR3: TGTGCCACCAGCAGATCGACGGGACTAGCGGGAGTCAACAATGAGCAGTTCTTC. Translated, it gives CATSRSTGLAGVNNEQFF.

The V gene is TRBV10-2, the J gene TRBJ2-7, with 12 bases matching TRBD2. Germline trimming cut 3 bases from V and 1 base from J; bases unmatched to any gene: 1. Germline V lookup: CDR1 WSHSY, CDR2 SAAADI. CDR3 size: 15 residues. The CDR3 protein is CASSDLAGGSYEQYV. CDR3 in DNA: TGCGCCAGCAGTGACCTAGCGGGAGGGTCCTACGAGCAGTACGTC.

The V and J genes are TRBV6-5 and TRBJ2-7; D might be TRBD1 (7 bases). The length of the CDR3 is 11 residues. Germline-derived CDR1 and CDR2 are MNHEY and SVGAGI. Trimming left V 6 bases short and J 6 bases short, with 9 bases between. The CDR3 region is CASSQGGEQYF. DNA for the CDR3: TGTGCCAGCAGCCAGGGGGGCGAGCAGTACTTC.

This chain links TRBV7-2 with TRBJ2-7; D might be TRBD1 (5 bases). Germline CDR1 SGHTA, CDR2 FQGNSA. The CDR3 covers 14 residues. V lost 1 base and J 4 bases, leaving 11 bases between the germline ends. The CDR3 sequence: CASSLGGHIYEQYF. The CDR3, as DNA: TGTGCCAGCAGCTTAGGGGGCCACATTTACGAGCAGTACTTC.

This sequence joins TRBV10-3 and TRBJ2-1, with a weak D call TRBD1 (6 bases). The V end lost 0 bases, the J end lost 8 bases, and 14 bases lay between the germline ends. This CDR3 has 15 amino acids. The germline gives CDR1 ENHRY, CDR2 SYGVKD. The CDR3 nucleotides read TGTGCCATCAGTGAGTCTAACAGGGTAGGCGATGAGCAGTTCTTC. Its protein is CAISESNRVGDEQFF.

The rearrangement joins TRBV9 to TRBJ1-1; D perhaps matches TRBD1 (5 bases). This CDR3 has 16 amino acids. Germline-derived CDR1 and CDR2 are SGDLS and YYNGEE. Trimming removed 4 bases from V and 0 bases from J, with 16 bases in between. The CDR3 DNA reads as TGTGCCAGCAGCCCCGGCGGGGCAGCTTTGAACACTGAAGCTTTCTTT. It translates to CASSPGGAALNTEAFF.

V usage is TRBV28 and J usage is TRBJ1-2; D remains ambiguous. V lost 2 bases, J lost 2 bases, and 3 bases lay in between. The germline V gene encodes CDR1 MDHEN and CDR2 SYDVKM. The CDR3 runs to 12 residues. The CDR3 sequence is CASSLTNYGYTF. In DNA form, the CDR3 reads TGTGCCAGCAGTTTAACGAACTATGGCTACACCTTC.

V gene TRBV19 combines with J gene TRBJ2-7; the match to TRBD1 covers 10 bases. Germline loops: CDR1 LNHDA, CDR2 SQIVND (reference sequence). Germline trimming cut 6 bases from V and 6 bases from J; bases unmatched to any gene: 11. CDR3 length: 15 residues. The CDR3 sequence: CASRTAGTGVGEQYF. The DNA of the CDR3 is TGTGCCAGTAGAACGGCCGGGACAGGGGTAGGCGAGCAGTACTTC. Filled out from reference TRBV19 and TRBJ2-7, the complete variable domain reads DGGITQSPKYLFRKEGQNVTLSCEQNLNHDAMYWYRQDPGQGLRLIYYSQIVNDFQKGDIAEGYSVSREKKESFPLTVTSAQKNPTAFYLCASRTAGTGVGEQYFGPGTRLTVT.

This sequence joins TRBV11-3 and TRBJ1-1; the match to TRBD1 covers 9 bases. Unmatched junction bases numbered 2, after V lost 5 bases and J lost 1 base. CDR1 SGHNT and CDR2 YENEEA come from the germline V gene. The CDR3 covers 14 residues. CDR3 sequence reads: CASSVGQGNTEAFF. CDR3 sequence (DNA): TGTGCCAGCAGCGTGGGACAGGGGAACACTGAAGCTTTCTTT.

The chain joins TRBV5-1 to TRBJ2-3; possibly TRBD1 for D (6 bases). This CDR3 is 17 amino acids long. V was shortened by 1 base and J by 4 bases, with 19 bases between the two germline ends. Per the germline V gene, CDR1 is SGHRS and CDR2 is YFSETQ. CDR3 DNA sequence: TGCGCCAGCAGCTTGAAACAGGGTGGTCCCAAGGCAGATACGCAGTATTTT. Translated, it gives CASSLKQGGPKADTQYF.

The rearrangement joins TRBV11-2 to TRBJ2-7; 7 bases map to TRBD2. Germline CDR1 reads SGHAT; CDR2 reads FQNNGV. CDR3 size: 13 residues. Germline trimming cut 4 bases from V and 5 bases from J; bases unmatched to any gene: 5. The CDR3 DNA follows: TGTGCCAGCAGCTCTCGGACTAGTCACGAGCAGTACTTC. Its protein is CASSSRTSHEQYF.

This clone was counted once. The rearrangement joins TRBV19 to TRBJ2-7; the D gene is possibly TRBD2 (5 bases). The V and J ends lost 4 bases and 5 bases respectively, with 15 bases between them. Germline V lookup: CDR1 LNHDA, CDR2 SQIVND (reference sequence). The CDR3 extends over 14 amino acids. The CDR3 loop reads CASSKGGSQHEQYF. The DNA of the CDR3 is TGTGCCAGTAGTAAGGGTGGGAGTCAACACGAGCAGTACTTC.

This clone turned up a few times. This chain joins TRBV5-1 and TRBJ1-3; no reliable D call. V lost 0 bases, J lost 4 bases, and 11 bases lay in between. The CDR3 extends over 15 amino acids. The germline V gene has CDR1 SGHRS and CDR2 YFSETQ. DNA for the CDR3: TGCGCCAGCAGCTTGGACGCAGCGGGAGGAAACACCATATATTTT. Protein product: CASSLDAAGGNTIYF.

This chain connects TRBV29-1 to TRBJ2-2, with 9 bases fitting TRBD2. CDR3 size: 16 residues. J gave up 3 bases and V 4 bases, and 9 bases lay outside the gene matches. The V gene's germline CDR1 is SQVTM and CDR2 ANQGSEA. DNA for the CDR3: TGCAGCGTTGTGGCTAGCGGGGTATTCGACACCGGGGAGCTGTTTTTT. It codes for CSVVASGVFDTGELFF.

The genes are TRBV19 and TRBJ1-1, with 10 positions matching TRBD1. Trimming removed 5 bases from V and 0 bases from J; junction bases left unmatched: 3. The CDR3 length is 15 residues. Germline V gene sequence: CDR1 LNHDA, CDR2 SQIVND (reference sequence). CDR3 residues: CASSSGQGLNTEAFF. In DNA, the CDR3 is TGTGCCAGTAGTTCGGGACAGGGGTTGAACACTGAAGCTTTCTTT.